This section outlines one T cell receptor beta chain sequence together with its context. The antigen is unknown. TCRdb's copy holds only in-frame clones and misses some; the assay was immunoSEQ multiplex PCR. The sample has approximately 1.5 million clones; roughly 98% are singletons. The data are from a study of shared clonotypes between healthy human individuals. Study-level findings and limits: On the whole, naive subsets had larger estimated richness than memory subsets had. At large depth, rarefaction still showed sorted-subset sequencing to be incomplete.

Germline V gives CDR1 LNHDA, CDR2 SQIVND (reference sequence). The CDR3 runs 15 residues. Between the trimmed V and J ends, which lost 2 bases and 0 bases, there was a span of 9 bases. Sequenced input: naive CD4+ T cells sorted from blood. The subset: CD45RA+ positively selected. This receptor was identified in a man aged 25-45 years in good health. The V gene is TRBV19, the J gene TRBJ2-3; no definite D call. CDR3 sequence reads: CASSIIPGSTDTQYF. In DNA, the CDR3 is TGTGCCAGTAGTATAATTCCAGGTAGCACAGATACGCAGTATTTT. Drawing the rest from reference TRBV19 and TRBJ2-3, the complete variable domain is DGGITQSPKYLFRKEGQNVTLSCEQNLNHDAMYWYRQDPGQGLRLIYYSQIVNDFQKGDIAEGYSVSREKKESFPLTVTSAQKNPTAFYLCASSIIPGSTDTQYFGPGTRLTVL.